This TCR beta chain comes out of a study of T cell changes during pregnancy in multiple sclerosis. The assay was immunoSEQ multiplex PCR, and TCRdb's table has in-frame clones only and misses some. The sample contains some 89,000 clones, roughly 93% of which appear only once. The CDR3 length is 16 residues. The V and J ends lost 1 base and 4 bases respectively, with 16 bases between them. Germline V lookup: CDR1 MNHEY, CDR2 SVGAGI. The sequencing used peripheral blood, collected in the third trimester of pregnancy. The TCR sequence derives from a female donor with multiple sclerosis, enrolled in a pregnancy study. The V gene is TRBV6-5, the J gene TRBJ1-2; possibly TRBD1 for D (5 bases). CDR3 loop: CASSYFQGGSAYGYTF. CDR3 nucleotides: TGTGCCAGCAGTTACTTTCAGGGCGGATCGGCCTATGGCTACACCTTC.